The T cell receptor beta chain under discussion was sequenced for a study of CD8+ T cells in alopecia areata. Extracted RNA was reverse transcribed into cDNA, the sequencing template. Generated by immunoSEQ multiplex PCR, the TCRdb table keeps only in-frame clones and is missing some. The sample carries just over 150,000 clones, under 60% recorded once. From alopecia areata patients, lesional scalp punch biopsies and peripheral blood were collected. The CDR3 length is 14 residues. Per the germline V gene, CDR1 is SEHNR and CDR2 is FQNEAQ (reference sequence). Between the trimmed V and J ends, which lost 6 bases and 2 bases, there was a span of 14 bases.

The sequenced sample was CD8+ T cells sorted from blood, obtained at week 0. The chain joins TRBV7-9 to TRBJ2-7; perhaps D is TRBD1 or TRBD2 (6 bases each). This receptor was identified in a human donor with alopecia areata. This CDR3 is CASRGGGLPYEQYF. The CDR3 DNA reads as TGTGCCAGCAGAGGTGGGGGGCTCCCCTACGAGCAGTACTTC.